Detailed here is one TCR beta chain. The V gene end was trimmed by 3 bases and the J gene end by 9 bases; junction bases not matched to a gene: 13. Germline V gene data show CDR1 as MDHEN and CDR2 as SYDVKM. This CDR3 is 16 amino acids long. The data were taken from a study of cytotoxic CD8 clonotypes in ibrutinib-treated CLL. Study context: Responses: around 24 partial, 2 complete; after median roughly 68 months, about 14 stayed remitted, 12 progressed.

TCRdb's copy holds only in-frame clones and misses some; the assay was immunoSEQ multiplex PCR. This table has over 150,000 clones, about four fifths appearing once. The chain joins TRBV28 to TRBJ2-2; 7 bases line up with TRBD1. This sequence originates from a human donor with chronic lymphocytic leukemia. Sample: PBMCs, taken after 12 months of ibrutinib treatment. The CDR3 bases are TGTGCCAGCAGTTTGGGGCAGGGGGTAACCGAAAGGGAGCTGTTTTTT. The encoded protein is CASSLGQGVTERELFF.